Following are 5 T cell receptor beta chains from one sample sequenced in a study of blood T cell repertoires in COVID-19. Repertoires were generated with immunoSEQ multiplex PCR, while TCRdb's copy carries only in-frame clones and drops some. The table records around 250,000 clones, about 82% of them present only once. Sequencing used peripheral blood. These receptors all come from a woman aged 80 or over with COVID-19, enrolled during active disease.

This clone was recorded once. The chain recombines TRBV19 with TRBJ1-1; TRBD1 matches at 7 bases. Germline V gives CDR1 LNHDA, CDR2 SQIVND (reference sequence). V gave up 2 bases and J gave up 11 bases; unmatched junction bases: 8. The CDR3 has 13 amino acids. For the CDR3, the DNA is TGTGCCAGTAGTATACGTACCGACAGGGATGCTTTCTTT. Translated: CASSIRTDRDAFF.

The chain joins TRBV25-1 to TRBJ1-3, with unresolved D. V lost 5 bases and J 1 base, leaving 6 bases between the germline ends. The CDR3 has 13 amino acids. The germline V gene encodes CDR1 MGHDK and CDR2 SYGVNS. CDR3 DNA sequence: TGTGCCAGCAGTCTTTCTTCTGGAAACACCATATATTTT. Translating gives CASSLSSGNTIYF.

The CDR3, as DNA: TGTGCCAGCAGTTTATCGGCTAGCGGGGTAGTCAATGAGCAGTTCTTC. It encodes CASSLSASGVVNEQFF. The genes are TRBV27 and TRBJ2-1; 9 bases are a match to TRBD2. The trim removed 0 bases at V and 6 bases at J, leaving 6 bases unmatched. The CDR3 runs to 16 residues. In germline, CDR1 is MNHEY, CDR2 SMNVEV (reference sequence).

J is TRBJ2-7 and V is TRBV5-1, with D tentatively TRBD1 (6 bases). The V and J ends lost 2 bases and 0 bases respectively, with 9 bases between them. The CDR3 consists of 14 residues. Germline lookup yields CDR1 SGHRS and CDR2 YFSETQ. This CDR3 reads CASSLGGDSYEQYF. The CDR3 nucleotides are TGCGCCAGCAGCTTAGGGGGTGACTCCTACGAGCAGTACTTC.

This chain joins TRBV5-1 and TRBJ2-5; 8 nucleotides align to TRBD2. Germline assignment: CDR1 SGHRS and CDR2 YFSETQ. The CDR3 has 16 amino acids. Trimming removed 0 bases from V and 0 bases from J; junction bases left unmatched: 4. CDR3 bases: TGCGCCAGCAGCTTGGCGGCTAGCGGGTACCAAGAGACCCAGTACTTC. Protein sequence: CASSLAASGYQETQYF. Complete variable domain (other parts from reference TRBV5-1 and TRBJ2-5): KAGVTQTPRYLIKTRGQQVTLSCSPISGHRSVSWYQQTPGQGLQFLFEYFSETQRNKGNFPGRFSGRQFSNSRSEMNVSTLELGDSALYLCASSLAASGYQETQYFGPGTRLLVL.